Each of the 12 T cell receptor beta chains below was sequenced from the same sample in a study of STAT3 mutations in large granular lymphocyte leukemia. Findings and limits, study-wide: In T-cell large granular lymphocyte leukemia, about half of patients showed multiple immunodominant subclonotypes.

Assay: immunoSEQ multiplex PCR; the TCRdb copy retains only in-frame clones and omits some. The sample holds approximately 31,000 clones; around 85% are singletons and the top ten take about 12%. Their target antigens are unknown. Sequencing was carried out using peripheral blood mononuclear cells. Receptors were obtained from a man aged 60 to 75 with T-cell large granular lymphocyte leukemia. Some clones in this sample may be carry-over from other donors' samples.

V gene TRBV18 combines with J gene TRBJ2-5; 8 nucleotides line up with TRBD2. The CDR3 is 16 residues long. Germline CDR1 is KGHSH and CDR2 is LQKENI. Germline trimming cut 1 base from V and 5 bases from J; bases unmatched to any gene: 9. Here the CDR3 reads CASSPLGSGSGETQYF. In DNA form, the CDR3 reads TGTGCCAGCTCACCACTCGGCAGCGGGAGCGGGGAGACCCAGTACTTC.

CDR3 region: CASSEPTPMTYNSPLHF. DNA of the CDR3: TGTGCCAGCAGTGAACCGACACCTATGACCTATAATTCACCCCTCCACTTT. V is TRBV6-1 and J is TRBJ1-6; D is unclear. Germline V gene lookup returns CDR1 MNHNS and CDR2 SASEGT. The germline V and J ends were trimmed by 2 bases and 2 bases, with 13 bases remaining between them. CDR3 length: 17 amino acids.

This clone appeared a single time. The V and J genes are TRBV18 and TRBJ2-5; TRBD1 agrees at 7 bases. Germline lookup yields CDR1 KGHSH and CDR2 LQKENI. The CDR3 is 13 residues long. After removal of 4 bases from V and 5 bases from J, the junction contained 4 bases not matched to a gene. The CDR3 is CASSRTGWETQYF. The CDR3 DNA is TGTGCCAGCTCACGGACAGGTTGGGAGACCCAGTACTTC.

The gene calls are TRBV5-8 and TRBJ2-3, with 14 bases fitting TRBD2. J lost 14 bases, V lost 3 bases, and 11 bases had no gene match. This CDR3 comprises 15 residues. Germline loops: CDR1 SGHTS, CDR2 YDEGEE. In nucleotides, the CDR3 is TGTGCCAGCAGCTCTAGAGGGACTAGCGGGAGAAGTTGGTATTTT. Residues: CASSSRGTSGRSWYF.

The chain uses TRBV19 and TRBJ2-5; D is unresolved. CDR3 length: 14 amino acids. V was trimmed by 5 bases and J by 7 bases, leaving 17 bases between them. Germline loops: CDR1 LNHDA, CDR2 SQIVND (reference sequence). DNA for the CDR3: TGTGCCAGTAGTCCCCGGGCCTCTTTCGGGACCCAGTACTTC. This gives the protein CASSPRASFGTQYF.

This rearrangement joins TRBV19 to TRBJ2-7; 11 bases line up with TRBD2. In germline, CDR1 is LNHDA, CDR2 SQIVND (reference sequence). CDR3 length equals 16 residues. Trimming cost V 3 bases and J 3 bases; bases outside gene matches: 7. CDR3 DNA: TGTGCCAGTAGTATCCTCCGGACTAGCGGGCTCTACGAGCAGTACTTC. Its translation: CASSILRTSGLYEQYF.

J is TRBJ2-5 and V is TRBV11-3, with 9 nucleotides matching TRBD1. From germline, CDR1 is SGHNT and CDR2 YENEEA. This CDR3 is 14 amino acids long. V trimming: 5 bases; J trimming: 4 bases; junction bases outside the gene matches: 5. CDR3 sequence (DNA): TGTGCCAGCAGCCCACAGGGGGCAGCAGAGACCCAGTACTTC. Its translation: CASSPQGAAETQYF. Supplemented by reference TRBV11-3 and TRBJ2-5, the full variable domain reads EAGVVQSPRYKIIEKKQPVAFWCNPISGHNTLYWYLQNLGQGPELLIRYENEEAVDDSQLPKDRFSAERLKGVDSTLKIQPAELGDSAVYLCASSPQGAAETQYFGPGTRLLVL.

The rearrangement joins TRBV7-9 to TRBJ2-5; D call uncertain. Looked up from germline, CDR1 is SEHNR and CDR2 is FQNEAQ (reference sequence). Between the trimmed V and J ends, which lost 5 bases and 1 base, there was a span of 11 bases. The CDR3 contains 14 residues. Here the CDR3 DNA reads TGTGCCAGCAGCCCAGAAGGCCTCCAAGAGACCCAGTACTTC. This gives the protein CASSPEGLQETQYF.

The genes are TRBV2 and TRBJ1-5, with 8 nucleotides matching TRBD1. The junction had 8 bases not matched to a gene; V was cut back by 6 bases and J by 1 base. Germline lookup yields CDR1 SNHLY and CDR2 FYNNEI. The CDR3 runs 16 residues. CDR3 DNA: TGTGCCAGCAGCTTACAGGGGGGGTGGAGCAATCAGCCCCAGCATTTT. Translating gives CASSLQGGWSNQPQHF.

The rearrangement joins TRBV6-5 to TRBJ2-2; D perhaps matches TRBD2 (6 bases). V was cut by 7 bases and J by 4 bases, with 13 bases left in between. Per germline, CDR1 MNHEY and CDR2 SVGAGI. CDR3 length: 14 residues. The CDR3 sequence: CASTPLGGTGELFF. CDR3 DNA: TGTGCCAGCACCCCGCTCGGGGGCACCGGGGAGCTGTTTTTT.

The CDR3 spells CASSSRQGTPLHF. As DNA, the CDR3 is TGTGCCAGCAGCTCCCGCCAGGGGACACCCCTCCACTTT. The chain combines TRBV7-2 with TRBJ1-6, with D maybe TRBD1 (6 bases). The ends were cut back, 4 bases at V and 11 bases at J, with 12 bases in the middle. This CDR3 comprises 13 residues. Germline assignment: CDR1 SGHTA and CDR2 FQGNSA.

V is TRBV4-1 and J is TRBJ2-3; possibly TRBD1 or TRBD2 for D (5 bases each). V was cut by 0 bases and J by 2 bases, with 15 bases left in between. The CDR3 covers 17 residues. From germline, CDR1 is MGHRA and CDR2 YSYEKL. CDR3: CASSQDAGTANTDTQYF. DNA of the CDR3: TGCGCCAGCAGCCAAGATGCAGGGACGGCCAACACAGATACGCAGTATTTT.